A single sample is the source of the 6 T cell receptor beta chains below, sequenced in a study of T cell responses to AZD1222 COVID-19 vaccine. TCRdb keeps only in-frame clones here, not all; method: immunoSEQ multiplex PCR. The table shows more than 70,000 clones, with 87% occurring only once. The starting material was peripheral blood, obtained 28 days after the second AZD1222 dose. The receptor set was obtained from an adult who received the AZD1222 COVID-19 vaccine.

V is TRBV6-5 and J is TRBJ2-5; tentative D call: TRBD1 (6 bases). Trimming took 10 bases from V and 5 from J, leaving 17 bases between them. Per germline, CDR1 MNHEY and CDR2 SVGAGI. This CDR3 has 13 amino acids. In nucleotides, the CDR3 is TGTGCCACCCCCTCGGTGGGGGCTGAGACCCAGTACTTC. This codes for CATPSVGAETQYF.

The chain has TRBV6-6 and TRBJ2-7; 9 positions match TRBD2. The germline CDR1 and CDR2 sequences are MNHNY and SVGAGI (reference sequence). CDR3 length equals 15 residues. V was clipped by 8 bases and J by 2 bases; unmatched bases: 10. CDR3 coding DNA: TGTGCCAGCGATTATCGGCGGGAGGGTCCCTACGAGCAGTACTTC. The encoded protein is CASDYRREGPYEQYF.

This sequence joins TRBV19 and TRBJ1-3; TRBD1 is a possible D gene (6 bases). Germline assignment: CDR1 LNHDA and CDR2 SQIVND (reference sequence). The CDR3 length is 13 residues. The V end lost 10 bases, the J end lost 0 bases, and 10 bases lay between the germline ends. The CDR3 loop reads CATGQSSGNTIYF. Written as DNA, the CDR3 is TGTGCCACCGGACAGTCCTCTGGAAACACCATATATTTT. The entire variable domain, with the rest obtained from reference TRBV19 and TRBJ1-3, is as follows: DGGITQSPKYLFRKEGQNVTLSCEQNLNHDAMYWYRQDPGQGLRLIYYSQIVNDFQKGDIAEGYSVSREKKESFPLTVTSAQKNPTAFYLCATGQSSGNTIYFGEGSWLTVV.

This clone came up a few times. The rearrangement joins TRBV11-2 to TRBJ2-1; D is perhaps TRBD1 (6 bases). V lost 4 bases and J 7 bases, leaving 14 bases between the germline ends. Germline loops: CDR1 SGHAT, CDR2 FQNNGV. The CDR3 extends over 14 amino acids. The CDR3 sequence: CASSSNGQWNEQFF. In nucleotides, the CDR3 is TGTGCCAGCAGCTCCAATGGACAGTGGAATGAGCAGTTCTTC.

The J gene is TRBJ2-1, the V gene TRBV30; the match to TRBD2 covers 12 bases. V shed 0 bases and J 10 bases; nucleotides not matched to a gene: 7. Germline V gene lookup returns CDR1 GTSNPN and CDR2 SVGIG (reference sequence). CDR3 length: 15 amino acids. The CDR3 coding sequence is TGTGCCTGGAGTGTATTACTAGCGGGAGGCGGGGAGCAGTTCTTC. It specifies CAWSVLLAGGGEQFF.

The V and J genes are TRBV18 and TRBJ1-6, with D unclear. Looked up from germline, CDR1 is KGHSH and CDR2 is LQKENI. The CDR3 has 17 amino acids. Trimming removed 3 bases at V and 0 bases at J, with 12 bases between. The CDR3: CASSPYGRSSYNSPLHF. The CDR3, as DNA: TGTGCCAGCTCACCGTACGGACGGAGCTCCTATAATTCACCCCTCCACTTT.